Below, 32 T cell receptor beta chains from the same sample are listed, as sequenced in a study of T cell repertoires in cytomegalovirus infection. Antigens for these TCRs are unknown. Via MiXCR, TCRdb re-called the reads, giving one row per CDR3 protein. Seen here are 250,000 to 300,000 distinct CDR3 sequences, about 20% observed once, and the top ten hold roughly a fifth. Here the sequenced sample was cultured PBMCs, taken from culture after CMV antigen stimulation. The origin of the receptors is a human donor in good health (CMV status not recorded). Some clones in this sample may be carry-over from other donors' samples.

This sequence joins TRBV29-1 and TRBJ1-2; D possibly corresponds to TRBD1 (5 bases). Deletions cut 5 bases from V and 3 bases from J, with 10 bases between. There are 12 residues in the CDR3. CDR1 is SQVTM, CDR2 ANQGSEA, per germline. CDR3 DNA: TGCAGCGTTCAGGGTGGAGACTATGGCTACACCTTC. It is translated as CSVQGGDYGYTF.

The sample holds a few counts of this clonotype. V is TRBV4-2 and J is TRBJ2-1; 13 bases map to TRBD2. The CDR3 has 17 residues. Germline trimming cut 4 bases from V and 2 bases from J; bases unmatched to any gene: 5. CDR1 is LGHNA and CDR2 is YNFKEQ in the germline V gene. CDR3 nucleotides: TGTGCCAGCAGCCCCCCGGGACTAGCGGGACCCTACAATGAGCAGTTCTTC. Encoded protein: CASSPPGLAGPYNEQFF.

The chain employs TRBV19 and TRBJ2-7, with TRBD1 as a possible D gene (5 bases). CDR1 and CDR2 from the germline V gene are LNHDA and SQIVND (reference sequence). The V gene lost 5 bases and the J gene lost 6 bases, with 14 bases spanning the gap. The CDR3 is 13 residues long. This CDR3 is CASSAQVRGEQYF. The CDR3 nucleotides read TGTGCCAGTAGTGCACAGGTGAGAGGCGAGCAGTACTTC.

This clonotype came up many times. The chain recombines TRBV7-2 with TRBJ1-1; a weak D match, TRBD1 (5 bases). This CDR3 is built from 13 residues. Trimming left V 5 bases short and J 7 bases short, with 14 bases between. Germline-derived CDR1 and CDR2 are SGHTA and FQGNSA. The CDR3 DNA reads as TGTGCCAGCAGCCCCATTGGGGGGGTTGAAGCTTTCTTT. Amino acids: CASSPIGGVEAFF.

This clonotype was picked up many times. The chain has TRBV9 and TRBJ1-3, with D possibly matching TRBD1 (5 bases). The CDR3 has 16 residues. The V end lost 4 bases, the J end lost 2 bases, and 16 bases lay between the germline ends. The germline V gene has CDR1 SGDLS and CDR2 YYNGEE. In DNA, the CDR3 is TGTGCCAGCAGCACACTTCAGGGTTTTCCTGGAAACACCATATATTTT. This encodes CASSTLQGFPGNTIYF.

The chain joins TRBV7-8 to TRBJ2-3; 12 nucleotides line up with TRBD2. This CDR3 is built from 16 residues. CDR1 and CDR2 (germline): SGHVS, FQNEAQ. The ends lost 0 bases at V and 6 bases at J; junction bases unmatched: 4. For the CDR3, the DNA is TGTGCCAGCAGCTTAGCACCTAGCGGGAGGGCCGATACGCAGTATTTT. Residues: CASSLAPSGRADTQYF.

In this sample, this clonotype turned up a few times. The chain employs TRBV12-3 or TRBV12-4 and TRBJ1-4; D is unresolved. The V gene lost 7 bases and the J gene lost 10 bases, with 16 bases spanning the gap. The CDR3 consists of 13 residues. CDR3 bases: TGTGCCAGCACCGGACTGCCCTCTGGAAAACTGTTTTTT. It yields the protein CASTGLPSGKLFF.

J is TRBJ2-7 and V is TRBV6-5, with 8 bases that match TRBD2. Looked up from germline, CDR1 is MNHEY and CDR2 is SVGAGI. J was trimmed by 4 bases and V by 2 bases; bases with no gene match: 7. The CDR3 consists of 15 residues. The CDR3 sequence: CASSYTAGVGYEQYV. As DNA, the CDR3 is TGTGCCAGCAGTTACACAGCGGGAGTCGGTTACGAGCAGTACGTC.

This clonotype was seen ten or more times. This chain connects TRBV7-2 to TRBJ1-1; D is uncertain. CDR1 SGHTA and CDR2 FQGNSA come from the germline V gene. CDR3 size: 16 residues. The V end lost 2 bases, the J end lost 0 bases, and 13 bases lay between the germline ends. For the CDR3, the DNA is TGTGCCAGCAGCTTAAGGAGAACACGACTGAACACTGAAGCTTTCTTT. It codes for CASSLRRTRLNTEAFF. Full variable domain (missing parts from reference TRBV7-2 and TRBJ1-1): GAGVSQSPSNKVTEKGKDVELRCDPISGHTALYWYRQSLGQGLEFLIYFQGNSAPDKSGLPSDRFSAERTGGSVSTLTIQRTQQEDSAVYLCASSLRRTRLNTEAFFGQGTRLTVV.

The chain is built from TRBV5-1 and TRBJ2-1; D is unresolved. The V gene's germline CDR1 is SGHRS and CDR2 YFSETQ. CDR3 length: 14 residues. The V and J ends lost 0 bases and 6 bases respectively, with 10 bases between them. CDR3 DNA: TGCGCCAGCAGCTTGGCCCCGCCGGCCAATGAGCAGTTCTTC. Translation: CASSLAPPANEQFF. The full variable domain, completed using reference TRBV5-1 and TRBJ2-1, is KAGVTQTPRYLIKTRGQQVTLSCSPISGHRSVSWYQQTPGQGLQFLFEYFSETQRNKGNFPGRFSGRQFSNSRSEMNVSTLELGDSALYLCASSLAPPANEQFFGPGTRLTVL.

The CDR3 DNA sequence: TGTGCCAGCAGCCAGACCGGGACTACTCTTATCAAAAACATTCAGTACTTC. It translates to CASSQTGTTLIKNIQYF. The chain is built from TRBV11-2 and TRBJ2-4; 7 bases fit TRBD2. Germline values: CDR1 SGHAT, CDR2 FQNNGV. V was clipped by 5 bases and J by 3 bases; unmatched bases: 13. The CDR3 has 17 amino acids. Full variable domain (rest looked up from reference TRBV11-2 and TRBJ2-4): EAGVAQSPRYKIIEKRQSVAFWCNPISGHATLYWYQQILGQGPKLLIQFQNNGVVDDSQLPKDRFSAERLKGVDSTLKIQPAKLEDSAVYLCASSQTGTTLIKNIQYFGAGTRLSVL.

There are many counts of this clonotype. The chain uses TRBV7-2 and TRBJ1-2, with 9 positions matching TRBD1. The CDR3 has 14 residues. With V trimmed by 5 bases and J by 6 bases, 7 bases remained unmatched. Looked up from germline, CDR1 is SGHTA and CDR2 is FQGNSA. This CDR3 reads CASSTGDRANGYTF. In nucleotides, the CDR3 is TGTGCCAGCAGCACGGGGGACAGGGCTAATGGCTACACCTTC.

V is TRBV11-2 and J is TRBJ2-3, with D unclear. The CDR3 spans 13 residues. V was shortened by 7 bases and J by 2 bases, with 10 bases between the two germline ends. In germline, CDR1 is SGHAT, CDR2 FQNNGV. Here the CDR3 reads CASTSGVTDTQYF. The CDR3 DNA follows: TGTGCCAGCACCTCTGGTGTCACAGATACGCAGTATTTT. Supplemented by reference TRBV11-2 and TRBJ2-3, the full variable domain reads EAGVAQSPRYKIIEKRQSVAFWCNPISGHATLYWYQQILGQGPKLLIQFQNNGVVDDSQLPKDRFSAERLKGVDSTLKIQPAKLEDSAVYLCASTSGVTDTQYFGPGTRLTVL.

The rearrangement links TRBV7-9 to TRBJ1-2; D may be TRBD1 (6 bases). This CDR3 has 13 residues. The V end lost 6 bases, the J end lost 5 bases, and 13 bases lay between the germline ends. Germline-derived CDR1 and CDR2 are SEHNR and FQNEAQ (reference sequence). CDR3 DNA: TGTGCCAGCAGTGGGGGGGCTGAGTATGGCTACACCTTC. This encodes CASSGGAEYGYTF. Full variable domain (outside the CDR3, taken from reference TRBV7-9 and TRBJ1-2): DTGVSQNPRHKITKRGQNVTFRCDPISEHNRLYWYRQTLGQGPEFLTYFQNEAQLEKSRLLSDRFSAERPKGSFSTLEIQRTEQGDSAMYLCASSGGAEYGYTFGSGTRLTVV.

This clonotype was observed a few times. The chain uses TRBV20-1 and TRBJ2-1, with 16 bases identical to TRBD2. The germline V gene encodes CDR1 DFQATT and CDR2 SNEGSKA (reference sequence). Trimming removed 5 bases from V and 9 bases from J; junction bases left unmatched: 7. The CDR3 spans 15 residues. The CDR3 here is CSAGGLAGGLGEQFF. The CDR3 bases are TGCAGTGCTGGGGGACTAGCGGGAGGGCTCGGTGAGCAGTTCTTC.

The chain couples TRBV4-1 to TRBJ2-1; D is uncertain. The CDR3 is 15 residues long. The V end lost 1 base, the J end lost 3 bases, and 10 bases lay between the germline ends. Germline V CDR1 and CDR2: MGHRA, YSYEKL. CDR3 bases: TGCGCCAGCAGCCAAGGCAGGATCAACTACAATGAGCAGTTCTTC. It codes for CASSQGRINYNEQFF.

This clonotype was detected only a few times. The genes are TRBV5-6 and TRBJ1-2; 7 nucleotides agree with TRBD1. The CDR3 has 15 amino acids. Germline CDR1 SGHDT, CDR2 YYEEEE. V was pared by 3 bases and J by 3 bases, with 8 bases of the junction left unmatched. In DNA, the CDR3 is TGTGCCAGCAGCTACGGGACAGAACTTTACTATGGCTACACCTTC. The encoded protein is CASSYGTELYYGYTF.

This clonotype was counted at least ten times. This chain uses TRBV7-2 with TRBJ1-2; D not certain. Germline CDR1 and CDR2: SGHTA and FQGNSA. V shed 5 bases and J shed 7 bases, with 20 bases lying between them. This CDR3 comprises 15 residues. The CDR3 sequence: CASSPDSLTPLGYTF. The CDR3 DNA sequence: TGTGCCAGCAGCCCCGACTCACTGACTCCTCTTGGCTACACCTTC.

This clonotype was seen many times. The CDR3 region has the DNA TGTGCCAGCAGCTTGAAACGCGGGACTGAAGCTTTCTTT. This codes for CASSLKRGTEAFF. V and J are TRBV7-2 and TRBJ1-1; D not resolved. CDR3 length: 13 amino acids. Germline CDR1 reads SGHTA; CDR2 reads FQGNSA. Trimming removed 3 bases from V and 5 bases from J, with 10 bases in between. Supplemented by reference TRBV7-2 and TRBJ1-1, the full variable domain reads GAGVSQSPSNKVTEKGKDVELRCDPISGHTALYWYRQSLGQGLEFLIYFQGNSAPDKSGLPSDRFSAERTGGSVSTLTIQRTQQEDSAVYLCASSLKRGTEAFFGQGTRLTVV.

V usage is TRBV20-1 and J usage is TRBJ2-1; 10 bases line up with TRBD2. The J segment lost 10 bases and the V segment lost 1 base, leaving 7 bases of the junction unmatched. CDR3 length: 14 amino acids. Germline V gene lookup returns CDR1 DFQATT and CDR2 SNEGSKA (reference sequence). CDR3 loop: CSARAQREGPEQFF. Written as DNA, the CDR3 is TGCAGTGCTAGAGCCCAGCGGGAGGGCCCAGAGCAGTTCTTC.

This clonotype has only a few counts. The chain is built from TRBV12-3 or TRBV12-4 and TRBJ2-5; tentative D call: TRBD2 (6 bases). The CDR3 spans 15 residues. V dropped 4 bases and J dropped 7 bases, with 19 bases sitting between them. Here the CDR3 reads CASSSGGGSSGTQYF. For the CDR3, the DNA is TGTGCCAGCAGTTCCGGGGGAGGAAGTTCGGGGACCCAGTACTTC.

This chain joins TRBV4-3 and TRBJ1-2; 11 bases are shared with TRBD1. Germline CDR1 and CDR2: LGHNA and YSLEER. The length of the CDR3 is 15 residues. V was pared by 1 base and J by 5 bases, with 3 bases of the junction left unmatched. CDR3 DNA sequence: TGCGCCAGCAGCCAAGGGACAGGGGGCGTTTATGGCTACACCTTC. Protein: CASSQGTGGVYGYTF.

V is TRBV6-6 and J is TRBJ1-1; 7 bases are shared with TRBD1. The CDR3 runs to 14 residues. Germline trimming cut 7 bases from V and 3 bases from J; bases unmatched to any gene: 8. In germline, CDR1 is MNHNY, CDR2 SVGAGI (reference sequence). The CDR3 DNA follows: TGTGCCAGCAAGATGACAGGGATGGACACTGAAGCTTTCTTT. Encoded protein: CASKMTGMDTEAFF.

The genes are TRBV20-1 and TRBJ2-1; D may be TRBD2 (6 bases). This CDR3 comprises 13 residues. Germline V lookup: CDR1 DFQATT, CDR2 SNEGSKA (reference sequence). Trimming cost V 5 bases and J 2 bases, with 10 bases left between them. The CDR3 bases are TGCAGTGCTCGGGACTTGACCTACAATGAGCAGTTCTTC. It codes for CSARDLTYNEQFF.

A few counts support this clonotype. The gene calls are TRBV6-1 and TRBJ2-7; D is unresolved. CDR1 and CDR2 from the germline V gene are MNHNS and SASEGT. V was shortened by 3 bases and J by 2 bases, with 5 bases between the two germline ends. The CDR3 covers 12 residues. CDR3 residues: CASSDITYEQYF. CDR3 coding DNA: TGTGCCAGCAGTGATATAACCTACGAGCAGTACTTC.

This clonotype has a handful of counts. This chain uses TRBV7-9 with TRBJ2-5; a weak D match, TRBD2 (5 bases). The germline V gene has CDR1 SEHNR and CDR2 FQNEAQ (reference sequence). This CDR3 has 15 residues. Trimming stripped 1 base from V and 5 bases from J, with 14 bases between. CDR3 protein: CASSLDRGEGETQYF. DNA for the CDR3: TGTGCCAGCAGCTTAGACCGTGGAGAGGGTGAGACCCAGTACTTC.

The chain carries TRBV28 and TRBJ1-1, with D hard to call. Trimming cost V 5 bases and J 1 base, with 5 bases left between them. Germline lookup yields CDR1 MDHEN and CDR2 SYDVKM. This CDR3 contains 12 residues. The CDR3 here is CASSGSNTEAFF. CDR3 nucleotides: TGTGCCAGCAGTGGGTCGAACACTGAAGCTTTCTTT.

This clonotype was recorded at least ten times. This chain connects TRBV7-3 to TRBJ2-7; TRBD2 matches 7 bases. CDR3 length equals 14 residues. Germline V gene sequence: CDR1 SGHTA, CDR2 FQGTGA. The V and J ends lost 3 bases and 2 bases, in that order; junction bases with no gene match: 4. The CDR3 region has the DNA TGTGCCAGCAGCTTGGGTAGCGGGCCCTACGAGCAGTACTTC. It yields the protein CASSLGSGPYEQYF.

This clonotype was observed many times. The rearrangement uses TRBV7-2 and TRBJ2-7; perhaps TRBD2 as D (5 bases). Trimming left V 5 bases short and J 0 bases short, with 11 bases between. Germline V gene sequence: CDR1 SGHTA, CDR2 FQGNSA. The CDR3 has 14 amino acids. CDR3 DNA sequence: TGTGCCAGCAGCCGAGGAGGAACCTCCTACGAGCAGTACTTC. Its protein is CASSRGGTSYEQYF. The full variable domain, with the rest looked up from reference TRBV7-2 and TRBJ2-7, is GAGVSQSPSNKVTEKGKDVELRCDPISGHTALYWYRQSLGQGLEFLIYFQGNSAPDKSGLPSDRFSAERTGGSVSTLTIQRTQQEDSAVYLCASSRGGTSYEQYFGPGTRLTVT.

The gene calls are TRBV6-2 or TRBV6-3 and TRBJ2-5, with 11 bases that match TRBD2. The CDR3 runs 14 residues. Germline CDR1 reads MNHEY; CDR2 reads SVGEGT. The trim removed 8 bases at V and 2 bases at J, leaving 4 bases unmatched. The CDR3 DNA is TGTGCCAGCCGACTAGCGGGACTTCAAGAGACCCAGTACTTC. This gives the protein CASRLAGLQETQYF.

The chain has TRBV27 and TRBJ1-4; 10 nucleotides agree with TRBD1. The CDR3 is 14 amino acids. V lost 6 bases, J lost 7 bases, and 5 bases stayed unmatched. Germline V CDR1 and CDR2: MNHEY, SMNVEV (reference sequence). The CDR3 region has the DNA TGTGCCAGCAGGACAGGGGGCATAGGTGAAAAACTGTTTTTT. Translating it yields CASRTGGIGEKLFF.

This clonotype showed up just a few times. The genes are TRBV19 and TRBJ2-1, with 10 bases aligning to TRBD2. The germline CDR1 and CDR2 sequences are LNHDA and SQIVND (reference sequence). The junction had 14 bases not matched to a gene; V was cut back by 5 bases and J by 10 bases. The CDR3 spans 16 residues. In nucleotides, the CDR3 is TGTGCCAGTAGTTTAATGGGAAGCGGGAGGGCCCGAGAGCAGTTCTTC. Its protein is CASSLMGSGRAREQFF.